Below, 19 T cell receptor beta chains from the same sample are listed, as sequenced in a study of T cell clusters in autoimmune cytopenias. Approximately 40,000 genome equivalents of blood DNA were amplified for TRB. TRB was amplified by touch-down multiplex PCR, primer pools A and B combined. Reprocessing the multiplex PCR reads, TCRdb reports a single entry for every CDR3 protein and omits DNA. The repertoire table contains about 6,400 distinct CDR3 sequences. Separately, the same data were catalogued under a study of T cell repertoires in aging, cancer and after chemotherapy.

Source material: peripheral blood. The receptors were gathered from a human donor in good health.

The genes are TRBV6-5 and TRBJ2-1; TCRdb gives TRBD2 as the D gene, but with no DNA this cannot be confirmed. Germline CDR1 reads MNHEY; CDR2 reads SVGAGI. This CDR3 spans 13 amino acids. CDR3 sequence reads: CATRLSGRDEQFF.

CDR3 amino acids: CATRDGGQAYEQYF. The V gene is TRBV15, the J gene TRBJ2-7; the TCRdb call, TRBD1, lacks DNA for checking. The CDR3 has 14 amino acids. CDR1 and CDR2 (germline): LNHNV, YYDKDF (reference sequence).

The rearrangement links TRBV7-6 to TRBJ2-1; TCRdb outputs TRBD2, but without DNA this stays unchecked. Germline assignment: CDR1 SGHVS and CDR2 FNYEAQ. The CDR3 length is 17 residues. CDR3 amino acids: CASSYPVVAGSYNEQFF.

The chain recombines TRBV15 with TRBJ2-7; TCRdb lists TRBD2, though no DNA is available to test this call. The CDR3 covers 14 residues. From germline, CDR1 is LNHNV and CDR2 YYDKDF (reference sequence). CDR3 loop: CATSVGGGGIKQYF.

The gene calls are TRBV6-1 and TRBJ1-2. Per germline, CDR1 MNHNS and CDR2 SASEGT. This CDR3 has 14 amino acids. CDR3 sequence reads: CASSDSVANYGYTF.

The rearrangement uses TRBV5-5 and TRBJ2-6. Germline V CDR1 and CDR2: SGHKS, YYEKEE (reference sequence). The CDR3 loop spans 18 amino acids. The CDR3 is CASSLARVLVSGANVLTF.

By frequency, this clonotype registers medium-sized. This chain connects TRBV19 to TRBJ2-7. CDR1 is LNHDA and CDR2 is SQIVND in the germline V gene (reference sequence). There are 11 residues in the CDR3. This CDR3 reads CASSHSDEQYF.

The chain is built from TRBV5-1 and TRBJ2-2; TCRdb gives TRBD1 as the D gene, but with no DNA this cannot be confirmed. The length of the CDR3 is 17 residues. Germline V gene sequence: CDR1 SGHRS, CDR2 YFSETQ. The CDR3 protein is CASSLGTGGAGTGELFF. Complete variable domain (other parts from reference TRBV5-1 and TRBJ2-2): KAGVTQTPRYLIKTRGQQVTLSCSPISGHRSVSWYQQTPGQGLQFLFEYFSETQRNKGNFPGRFSGRQFSNSRSEMNVSTLELGDSALYLCASSLGTGGAGTGELFFGEGSRLTVL.

This chain uses TRBV29-1 with TRBJ2-7; TCRdb proposes TRBD1, but this gene call is untestable without DNA. This CDR3 comprises 13 residues. Germline V gives CDR1 SQVTM, CDR2 ANQGSEA. This CDR3 reads CSVETGGSYEQYF.

The J gene is TRBJ2-2, the V gene TRBV6-1; TCRdb gives TRBD1 as the D gene, but with no DNA this cannot be confirmed. Germline CDR1 is MNHNS and CDR2 is SASEGT. This CDR3 contains 13 residues. This CDR3 reads CASRDRATRELFF.

This rearrangement joins TRBV5-6 to TRBJ2-3; TCRdb names TRBD1, which stays unverified in the absence of DNA. The germline gives CDR1 SGHDT, CDR2 YYEEEE. CDR3 length: 13 residues. The CDR3: CASSLGGQGTQYF. The whole variable domain, remainder taken from reference TRBV5-6 and TRBJ2-3, is DAGVTQSPTHLIKTRGQQVTLRCSPKSGHDTVSWYQQALGQGPQFIFQYYEEEERQRGNFPDRFSGHQFPNYSSELNVNALLLGDSALYLCASSLGGQGTQYFGPGTRLTVL.

The chain is built from TRBV6-5 and TRBJ2-6; TCRdb indicates TRBD1, and absent DNA this call remains unverified. The germline V gene encodes CDR1 MNHEY and CDR2 SVGAGI. The CDR3 has 18 amino acids. The CDR3 is CASSYRGQDLSGANVLTF.

The J gene is TRBJ2-5, the V gene TRBV19. This CDR3 is built from 13 residues. Germline V gene lookup returns CDR1 LNHDA and CDR2 SQIVND (reference sequence). This chain's CDR3 is CASSIDHGETQYF. Full variable domain (remainder filled in from reference TRBV19 and TRBJ2-5): DGGITQSPKYLFRKEGQNVTLSCEQNLNHDAMYWYRQDPGQGLRLIYYSQIVNDFQKGDIAEGYSVSREKKESFPLTVTSAQKNPTAFYLCASSIDHGETQYFGPGTRLLVL.

The chain employs TRBV30 and TRBJ1-4. Germline V CDR1 and CDR2: GTSNPN, SVGIG (reference sequence). This CDR3 has 12 residues. The CDR3 spells CAWSKGNEKLFF.

The chain couples TRBV19 to TRBJ1-4. There are 14 residues in the CDR3. From germline, CDR1 is LNHDA and CDR2 SQIVND (reference sequence). CDR3 region: CASSGRTSDEKLFF.

The chain joins TRBV19 to TRBJ1-5; TCRdb picks TRBD1, but there is no DNA to check that call. The CDR3 loop spans 13 amino acids. Per germline, CDR1 LNHDA and CDR2 SQIVND (reference sequence). The CDR3 region is CASSLQGEQPQHF. The variable domain in full, with the rest retrieved from reference TRBV19 and TRBJ1-5, is DGGITQSPKYLFRKEGQNVTLSCEQNLNHDAMYWYRQDPGQGLRLIYYSQIVNDFQKGDIAEGYSVSREKKESFPLTVTSAQKNPTAFYLCASSLQGEQPQHFGDGTRLSIL.

The chain joins TRBV18 to TRBJ1-4; lacking DNA, the TRBD1 call made by TCRdb goes unchecked. The CDR3 sequence is 14 residues long. The germline CDR1 and CDR2 sequences are KGHSH and LQKENI. The CDR3 sequence is CASSPSAGVEKLFF.

CDR3 sequence: CASRSREGREAFF. The V gene is TRBV6-1, the J gene TRBJ1-1; without DNA, the TCRdb call of TRBD1 cannot be checked. Germline-derived CDR1 and CDR2 are MNHNS and SASEGT. The CDR3 has 13 amino acids.

The chain joins TRBV12-3 or TRBV12-4 to TRBJ2-2; TCRdb calls TRBD1, which cannot be checked without DNA. CDR3 length: 12 residues. The CDR3 region is CASGHRVGELFF.